Presented here are 32 T cell receptor beta chains from one specimen sequenced in a study of blood T cell repertoires in COVID-19. Some clones are missing from TCRdb's copy, which holds only in-frame ones; the method was immunoSEQ multiplex PCR. The table lists around 100,000 clones, approximately 90% of them singletons. The sequenced sample consisted of peripheral blood. The receptor set was obtained from a man aged 50-60 years with active COVID-19.

CDR3 loop: CASTFPDRAYNEQFF. CDR3 in DNA: TGTGCCAGCACCTTCCCCGACAGGGCCTACAATGAGCAGTTCTTC. The chain employs TRBV7-2 and TRBJ2-1; 7 bases line up with TRBD1. Germline loops: CDR1 SGHTA, CDR2 FQGNSA. The CDR3 consists of 15 residues. V shed 7 bases, J shed 2 bases, and the junction held 8 bases outside the gene matches.

The rearrangement uses TRBV29-1 and TRBJ2-2; a possible D gene is TRBD1 (6 bases). This CDR3 region has 12 residues. The V and J ends lost 4 bases and 6 bases respectively, with 9 bases between them. Germline-derived CDR1 and CDR2 are SQVTM and ANQGSEA. This chain's CDR3 is CSVGKGAGELFF. CDR3 sequence (DNA): TGCAGCGTTGGCAAGGGGGCCGGGGAGCTGTTTTTT.

This clone was detected only once. The chain uses TRBV25-1 and TRBJ1-1; 9 positions agree with TRBD1. Germline assignment: CDR1 MGHDK and CDR2 SYGVNS. CDR3 size: 17 residues. V gave up 3 bases and J gave up 1 base; unmatched junction bases: 9. The CDR3 coding sequence is TGTGCCAGCAGTGACAGGGGACAGGGCAAGGGGAACACTGAAGCTTTCTTT. As protein: CASSDRGQGKGNTEAFF.

The chain is built from TRBV7-2 and TRBJ2-6; D gene uncertain. Germline V gives CDR1 SGHTA, CDR2 FQGNSA. The CDR3 is 16 amino acids. Trimming cost V 5 bases and J 1 base, with 12 bases left between them. The CDR3, as DNA: TGTGCCAGCAGCCTAGGGTCCGGGTCTGGGGCCAACGTCCTGACTTTC. Protein: CASSLGSGSGANVLTF.

The rearrangement uses TRBV4-2 and TRBJ1-1; the D gene is possibly TRBD1 (5 bases). The V gene lost 2 bases and the J gene lost 3 bases, with 7 bases spanning the gap. Germline-derived CDR1 and CDR2 are LGHNA and YNFKEQ. The CDR3 consists of 13 residues. Here the CDR3 DNA reads TGTGCCAGCAGCCAACAGACAGACACTGAAGCTTTCTTT. It yields the protein CASSQQTDTEAFF.

This chain connects TRBV5-4 to TRBJ2-7; 9 positions agree with TRBD1. Germline trimming cut 2 bases from V and 2 bases from J; bases unmatched to any gene: 2. Germline loops: CDR1 SGHNT, CDR2 YYREEE (reference sequence). This CDR3 contains 14 residues. CDR3 sequence: CASSLQGATYEQYF. As DNA, the CDR3 is TGTGCCAGCAGCTTACAGGGGGCCACCTACGAGCAGTACTTC.

The chain combines TRBV4-2 with TRBJ2-3; the match to TRBD2 covers 12 bases. Germline CDR1 reads LGHNA; CDR2 reads YNFKEQ. The CDR3 totals 17 residues. V gave up 4 bases and J gave up 6 bases; unmatched junction bases: 11. The CDR3 is CASSPRLAGGPWDTQYF. The CDR3 coding sequence is TGTGCCAGCAGCCCCCGGCTAGCGGGGGGGCCTTGGGATACGCAGTATTTT.

This chain links TRBV2 with TRBJ2-1; D gene unclear. The CDR3 extends over 13 amino acids. V was pared by 6 bases and J by 5 bases, with 11 bases between. From germline, CDR1 is SNHLY and CDR2 FYNNEI. For the CDR3, the DNA is TGTGCCAGCAGCACTCTAGAAAACAATGAGCAGTTCTTC. Translation gives CASSTLENNEQFF.

The V and J genes are TRBV6-5 and TRBJ1-5, with D unresolved. V lost 5 bases to trimming and J lost 3 bases, with 14 bases between them. CDR3 length equals 15 residues. Germline V CDR1 and CDR2: MNHEY, SVGAGI. The CDR3 bases are TGTGCCAGCAGTAGCCTGGGCCAGAACAATCAGCCCCAGCATTTT. Amino acids: CASSSLGQNNQPQHF.

The chain has TRBV7-8 and TRBJ2-5; the match to TRBD2 covers 12 bases. Germline V CDR1 and CDR2: SGHVS, FQNEAQ. This CDR3 contains 16 residues. J was trimmed by 5 bases and V by 5 bases; bases with no gene match: 9. This chain's CDR3 is CASSATSGGSLETQYF. CDR3 DNA: TGTGCCAGCAGCGCTACTAGCGGGGGGTCGTTGGAGACCCAGTACTTC.

Here the CDR3 DNA reads TGTGCCAGCAGTAGAACAGGGGTTAATGAAAAACTGTTTTTT. As protein: CASSRTGVNEKLFF. J is TRBJ1-4 and V is TRBV2; 7 bases line up with TRBD1. The CDR3 extends over 14 amino acids. Germline loops: CDR1 SNHLY, CDR2 FYNNEI. The trim removed 5 bases at V and 4 bases at J, leaving 4 bases unmatched.

This clone has just one count. The chain is built from TRBV9 and TRBJ1-2; 10 positions match TRBD1. This CDR3 region has 14 residues. V trimming: 2 bases; J trimming: 8 bases; junction bases outside the gene matches: 6. The germline gives CDR1 SGDLS, CDR2 YYNGEE. The CDR3 loop reads CASSVMGQGKGYTF. Written as DNA, the CDR3 is TGTGCCAGCAGCGTCATGGGACAGGGGAAAGGCTACACCTTC.

The chain has TRBV7-2 and TRBJ1-1; no clear D gene. The germline V gene encodes CDR1 SGHTA and CDR2 FQGNSA. The CDR3 has 14 residues. Trimming pared 3 bases from V and 5 bases from J, leaving 13 bases between. The chain's CDR3 is CASSLKAGSTEAFF. Written as DNA, the CDR3 is TGTGCCAGCAGCTTGAAGGCAGGTAGTACTGAAGCTTTCTTT. Supplemented by reference TRBV7-2 and TRBJ1-1, the full variable domain reads GAGVSQSPSNKVTEKGKDVELRCDPISGHTALYWYRQSLGQGLEFLIYFQGNSAPDKSGLPSDRFSAERTGGSVSTLTIQRTQQEDSAVYLCASSLKAGSTEAFFGQGTRLTVV.

This chain connects TRBV19 to TRBJ1-5; perhaps TRBD1 as D (6 bases). This CDR3 has 14 amino acids. V lost 2 bases and J lost 5, with 10 bases in between. CDR1 is LNHDA, CDR2 SQIVND, per germline (reference sequence). In DNA, the CDR3 is TGTGCCAGTAGTATACGGCCAGGGGATCAGCCCCAGCATTTT. It translates to CASSIRPGDQPQHF.

The chain links TRBV5-1 to TRBJ1-2, with 7 bases lining up with TRBD1. Germline-derived CDR1 and CDR2 are SGHRS and YFSETQ. Trimming removed 0 bases from V and 2 bases from J; junction bases left unmatched: 7. This CDR3 has 16 amino acids. As DNA, the CDR3 is TGCGCCAGCAGCTTGGGAGGTGCAGGGGGGAACTATGGCTACACCTTC. It encodes CASSLGGAGGNYGYTF.

V is TRBV12-3 or TRBV12-4 and J is TRBJ2-1; TRBD2 agrees at 8 bases. The junction had 10 bases not matched to a gene; V was cut back by 6 bases and J by 12 bases. The CDR3 has 13 residues. The DNA of the CDR3 is TGTGCCAGCAGCCCGGGGGGGGTAAACCTGCAGTTCTTC. It encodes CASSPGGVNLQFF.

This chain links TRBV28 with TRBJ2-5, with 7 nucleotides matching TRBD2. The CDR3 runs 18 residues. Germline CDR1 MDHEN, CDR2 SYDVKM. V was clipped by 2 bases and J by 5 bases; unmatched bases: 17. CDR3 sequence: CASSLGRDYVIKGETQYF. In nucleotides, the CDR3 is TGTGCCAGCAGTTTAGGTCGGGACTATGTTATTAAAGGGGAGACCCAGTACTTC.

J is TRBJ1-4 and V is TRBV10-3; a possible D gene is TRBD1 (5 bases). Per the germline V gene, CDR1 is ENHRY and CDR2 is SYGVKD. This CDR3 has 15 residues. Trimming pared 0 bases from V and 7 bases from J, leaving 12 bases between. CDR3 nucleotide sequence: TGTGCCATCAGTGAGTCGGGAAGGGGAAGTGAAAAACTGTTTTTT. It yields the protein CAISESGRGSEKLFF.

For the CDR3, the DNA is TGTGCCAGCAGCCAAGGTGACAGGGATAATGAAAAACTGTTTTTT. This encodes CASSQGDRDNEKLFF. The chain combines TRBV3-1 (or the pseudogene TRBV3-2) with TRBJ1-4, with 7 bases lining up with TRBD1. Germline V lookup: CDR1 LGHDT, CDR2 YNNKEL (reference sequence). V was pared by 1 base and J by 4 bases, with 3 bases of the junction left unmatched. This CDR3 contains 15 residues.

The rearrangement uses TRBV4-1 and TRBJ1-4; TRBD1 aligns across 9 bases. Germline-derived CDR1 and CDR2 are MGHRA and YSYEKL. The CDR3 totals 15 residues. The V gene end was trimmed by 6 bases and the J gene end by 7 bases; junction bases not matched to a gene: 9. CDR3 residues: CASRKQGAGSEKLFF. CDR3 DNA: TGCGCCAGCAGAAAACAGGGGGCTGGGAGTGAAAAACTGTTTTTT.

J is TRBJ1-4 and V is TRBV7-9, with 8 bases identical to TRBD1. Germline CDR1 reads SEHNR; CDR2 reads FQNEAQ (reference sequence). The CDR3 consists of 13 residues. Trimming cost V 5 bases and J 11 bases; bases outside gene matches: 7. CDR3 residues: CASSPRDRRKLFF. The CDR3 coding sequence is TGTGCCAGCAGCCCGAGGGACAGGAGGAAACTGTTTTTT.

The chain recombines TRBV5-1 with TRBJ2-1; 7 positions agree with TRBD1. Germline V gives CDR1 SGHRS, CDR2 YFSETQ. This CDR3 spans 16 amino acids. Unmatched junction bases numbered 6, after V lost 3 bases and J lost 0 bases. CDR3 DNA: TGCGCCAGCAGCTCCCTGACAGGGAGCTCCTACAATGAGCAGTTCTTC. Translating gives CASSSLTGSSYNEQFF.

The V call is TRBV7-8, the J call TRBJ1-1, with 7 bases matching TRBD1. The length of the CDR3 is 13 residues. V shed 2 bases, J shed 4 bases, and the junction held 1 base outside the gene matches. The germline V gene encodes CDR1 SGHVS and CDR2 FQNEAQ. The CDR3 loop reads CASSLYRGTEAFF. In nucleotides, the CDR3 is TGTGCCAGCAGCTTATACAGGGGCACTGAAGCTTTCTTT.

The chain couples TRBV11-2 to TRBJ1-3; no reliable D call. Germline lookup yields CDR1 SGHAT and CDR2 FQNNGV. The ends were cut back, 5 bases at V and 4 bases at J, with 15 bases in the middle. The CDR3 has 15 residues. The DNA for the CDR3 is TGTGCCAGCAGCCCCCGGACTCTCTCGGGAAACACCATATATTTT. Translation gives CASSPRTLSGNTIYF.

The rearrangement joins TRBV7-3 to TRBJ2-3; TRBD2 agrees at 8 bases. The V gene end was trimmed by 5 bases and the J gene end by 2 bases; junction bases not matched to a gene: 3. CDR3 length: 14 amino acids. CDR1 and CDR2 from the germline V gene are SGHTA and FQGTGA. This chain's CDR3 is CASSLGGATDTQYF. DNA for the CDR3: TGTGCCAGCAGCCTCGGGGGGGCCACAGATACGCAGTATTTT.

This clone is labeled as medium-sized. The chain couples TRBV5-4 to TRBJ2-2; tentative D call: TRBD2 (5 bases). Trimming took off 6 bases at V and 7 bases at J, with 13 bases between the two ends. This CDR3 has 13 residues. Germline-derived CDR1 and CDR2 are SGHNT and YYREEE (reference sequence). CDR3 residues: CASTKDGLGELFF. In nucleotides, the CDR3 is TGTGCCAGCACCAAGGACGGACTCGGGGAGCTGTTTTTT.

J is TRBJ1-2 and V is TRBV2, with D possibly being TRBD1 (5 bases). CDR1 and CDR2 from the germline V gene are SNHLY and FYNNEI. CDR3 length: 14 amino acids. V was pared by 4 bases and J by 8 bases, with 17 bases between. The CDR3 loop is CASSAHLGLGGYTF. CDR3 DNA sequence: TGTGCCAGCAGTGCTCACTTGGGACTAGGGGGCTACACCTTC.

This clone was seen only once. The chain has TRBV5-1 and TRBJ1-6, with no clear D. Trimming stripped 4 bases from V and 5 bases from J, with 7 bases between. Germline CDR1 and CDR2: SGHRS and YFSETQ. CDR3 length: 13 residues. In DNA form, the CDR3 reads TGCGCCAGCAGCAAGGAGGATAATTCACCCCTCCACTTT. This encodes CASSKEDNSPLHF.

This clone was observed a single time. The chain recombines TRBV11-3 with TRBJ2-1, with 9 nucleotides matching TRBD2. Germline CDR1 SGHNT, CDR2 YENEEA. The V and J ends lost 4 bases and 5 bases, in that order; junction bases with no gene match: 9. This CDR3 comprises 16 residues. The DNA of the CDR3 is TGTGCCAGCAGCTCAGCTAGACTAGCGGAAAACAATGAGCAGTTCTTC. Its translation is CASSSARLAENNEQFF.

This chain links TRBV3-1 (or the pseudogene TRBV3-2) with TRBJ1-3, with D perhaps TRBD1 (6 bases). Germline-derived CDR1 and CDR2 are LGHDT and YNNKEL (reference sequence). This CDR3 has 13 amino acids. Trimming took 9 bases from V and 0 from J, leaving 9 bases between them. Here the CDR3 reads CASQGGSGNTIYF. DNA of the CDR3: TGTGCCAGTCAAGGGGGCTCTGGAAACACCATATATTTT.

This sequence joins TRBV20-1 and TRBJ1-4, with 9 nucleotides matching TRBD1. CDR3 length: 16 residues. CDR1 is DFQATT and CDR2 is SNEGSKA in the germline V gene (reference sequence). J gave up 7 bases and V 3 bases, and 12 bases lay outside the gene matches. The CDR3 protein is CSASQLPGQGGEKLFF. The CDR3 nucleotides are TGCAGTGCTAGTCAGTTGCCGGGACAGGGAGGTGAAAAACTGTTTTTT.

The chain couples TRBV12-5 to TRBJ1-5; D remains ambiguous. Trimming pared 1 base from V and 8 bases from J, leaving 6 bases between. There are 12 residues in the CDR3. Germline assignment: CDR1 LGHNT and CDR2 FRNRAP. This CDR3 reads CASGLAEEPQHF. The DNA for the CDR3 is TGTGCTAGTGGTTTGGCTGAGGAGCCCCAGCATTTT.